The 16 T cell receptor beta chains presented below share a single source sample, sequenced in a study of neoadjuvant anti-PD-1 for oral cavity cancer listed by TCRdb under 2021. Library preparation was by the immunoSEQ multiplex PCR assay. Sourced from immuneACCESS, this table was stored by TCRdb with only in-frame sequences that have V and J called. A share of the clones is absent; for the studies checked, an unresolved V gene accounts for under half, and the remainder has no known explanation. For this sample the table gives about 24,000 clones, of which over 20% were detected only once. The ten largest clones represent more than 15% of the sample. Explained via the paper, the time point label denotes: after neoadjuvant nivolumab, at surgical resection. The specimen comprised tumor tissue, sampled after nivolumab (anti-PD-1) treatment. The receptors originated from a person between 40 and 80 years old with oral cavity squamous cell carcinoma.

This clone was seen a handful of times. The V call is TRBV5-1, the J call TRBJ1-2; D not resolved. V was cut by 2 bases and J by 4 bases, with 9 bases left in between. The CDR3 loop spans 13 amino acids. In germline, CDR1 is SGHRS, CDR2 YFSETQ. The CDR3 sequence is CASSFPGIYGYTF. In DNA form, the CDR3 reads TGCGCCAGCAGCTTCCCGGGGATCTATGGCTACACCTTC.

This clone was observed a handful of times. The CDR3 protein is CASSDRGRGTGELFF. CDR3 nucleotide sequence: TGTGCCAGCAGCGACAGGGGGCGAGGGACCGGGGAGCTGTTTTTT. The chain joins TRBV28 to TRBJ2-2; 10 bases line up with TRBD1. Per the germline V gene, CDR1 is MDHEN and CDR2 is SYDVKM. The V gene end was trimmed by 6 bases and the J gene end by 5 bases; junction bases not matched to a gene: 6. The CDR3 spans 15 residues. The variable domain in full, completed from reference TRBV28 and TRBJ2-2, reads DVKVTQSSRYLVKRTGEKVFLECVQDMDHENMFWYRQDPGLGLRLIYFSYDVKMKEKGDIPEGYSVSREKKERFSLILESASTNQTSMYLCASSDRGRGTGELFFGEGSRLTVL.

This chain uses TRBV30 with TRBJ1-1, with D possibly TRBD1 on 5 matching bases. Germline V gene data show CDR1 as GTSNPN and CDR2 as SVGIG (reference sequence). This CDR3 has 14 amino acids. The V end lost 5 bases, the J end lost 5 bases, and 18 bases lay between the germline ends. CDR3 sequence reads: CAWDRYEGLTEAFF. In nucleotides, the CDR3 is TGTGCCTGGGATCGCTATGAGGGACTAACTGAAGCTTTCTTT.

There are a few counts of this clone. This chain links TRBV9 with TRBJ1-4; D possibly corresponds to TRBD1 (6 bases). In germline, CDR1 is SGDLS, CDR2 YYNGEE. V shed 7 bases and J shed 7 bases, with 14 bases lying between them. The CDR3 contains 13 residues. This chain's CDR3 is CASGGTKGEKLFF. Written as DNA, the CDR3 is TGTGCCAGCGGCGGGACAAAGGGTGAAAAACTGTTTTTT.

The chain employs TRBV4-1 and TRBJ1-2; D is unclear. Germline V gene sequence: CDR1 MGHRA, CDR2 YSYEKL. The CDR3 runs to 13 residues. V was clipped by 1 base and J by 8 bases, with 11 bases between them. The CDR3 region is CASSQAALSGYTF. The CDR3 DNA is TGCGCCAGCAGCCAAGCGGCCCTGAGCGGCTACACCTTC.

This clone was counted a few times. This chain connects TRBV5-1 to TRBJ1-1; a weak D match, TRBD1 (6 bases). The CDR3 totals 12 residues. The germline V gene encodes CDR1 SGHRS and CDR2 YFSETQ. Trimming left V 6 bases short and J 6 bases short, with 12 bases between. The CDR3 here is CASKGDTAEAFF. CDR3 nucleotide sequence: TGCGCCAGCAAAGGGGACACGGCTGAAGCTTTCTTT.

This clone was seen a few times. This chain joins TRBV30 and TRBJ1-5; no clear D. V dropped 1 base and J dropped 4 bases, with 8 bases sitting between them. Germline loops: CDR1 GTSNPN, CDR2 SVGIG (reference sequence). This CDR3 region has 13 residues. CDR3 nucleotide sequence: TGTGCCTGGAGTGGACGGGCGAATCAGCCCCAGCATTTT. This translates into CAWSGRANQPQHF.

This chain links TRBV2 with TRBJ2-5; D is unclear. V gave up 0 bases and J gave up 5 bases, with 7 bases separating them. CDR3 length: 13 residues. The germline gives CDR1 SNHLY, CDR2 FYNNEI. CDR3 residues: CASSEAQWETQYF. The CDR3 coding sequence is TGTGCCAGCAGTGAAGCTCAGTGGGAGACCCAGTACTTC.

This clone came up a few times. The chain has TRBV30 and TRBJ1-2; 9 bases match TRBD1. Germline V CDR1 and CDR2: GTSNPN, SVGIG (reference sequence). The CDR3 sequence is 14 residues long. The CDR3 spells CAHTGGYLNYGYTF. CDR3 sequence (DNA): TGTGCTCATACAGGGGGCTATTTAAACTATGGCTACACCTTC.

The chain links TRBV6-5 to TRBJ1-2; 7 bases align to TRBD1. Germline trimming cut 6 bases from V and 8 bases from J; bases unmatched to any gene: 9. The CDR3 sequence is 13 residues long. Germline V gene data show CDR1 as MNHEY and CDR2 as SVGAGI. The CDR3 loop reads CASRTTGWEGYTF. CDR3 bases: TGTGCCAGCAGGACGACAGGGTGGGAAGGCTACACCTTC.

This clone was seen at least ten times. The J gene is TRBJ2-7, the V gene TRBV28; 11 nucleotides agree with TRBD2. This CDR3 comprises 15 residues. Trimming took 5 bases from V and 3 from J; bases not matched to a gene: 6. Germline V gene data show CDR1 as MDHEN and CDR2 as SYDVKM. Here the CDR3 DNA reads TGTGCCAGCAGTAGCTTAGGACTAGCGGGCTACGAGCAGTACTTC. Translating it yields CASSSLGLAGYEQYF. The full variable domain, completed using reference TRBV28 and TRBJ2-7, is DVKVTQSSRYLVKRTGEKVFLECVQDMDHENMFWYRQDPGLGLRLIYFSYDVKMKEKGDIPEGYSVSREKKERFSLILESASTNQTSMYLCASSSLGLAGYEQYFGPGTRLTVT.

The chain employs TRBV19 and TRBJ1-5, with 10 bases fitting TRBD1. The CDR3 is made up of 15 amino acids. The J segment lost 6 bases and the V segment lost 0 bases, leaving 2 bases of the junction unmatched. Looked up from germline, CDR1 is LNHDA and CDR2 is SQIVND (reference sequence). CDR3 region: CASSIDRTGGQPQHF. The CDR3 bases are TGTGCCAGTAGTATAGATCGGACAGGGGGTCAGCCCCAGCATTTT.

The V and J genes are TRBV9 and TRBJ1-1; D call uncertain. Germline V gene sequence: CDR1 SGDLS, CDR2 YYNGEE. V was pared by 0 bases and J by 1 base, with 10 bases between. The CDR3 is made up of 15 amino acids. The CDR3 coding sequence is TGTGCCAGCAGCGTAGTAGGTCTAGGGAACACTGAAGCTTTCTTT. Translation gives CASSVVGLGNTEAFF.

The V gene is TRBV21-1, the J gene TRBJ1-5. TRBV21-1 constitutes a pseudogene. This CDR3 contains 14 residues. CDR3 DNA: TGTGCCAGCGCTAAAGAAAGGGTCCATCAGCCCCAGCATTTT. Protein sequence: CASAKERVHQPQHF.

This clone was counted a few times. The chain is built from TRBV7-2 and TRBJ2-7; no clear D gene. Trimming cost V 3 bases and J 3 bases, with 12 bases left between them. Germline CDR1 reads SGHTA; CDR2 reads FQGNSA. This CDR3 is 14 amino acids long. Here the CDR3 reads CASSLGVGVYEQYF. The CDR3 bases are TGTGCCAGCAGCTTGGGTGTCGGAGTCTACGAGCAGTACTTC.

This rearrangement joins TRBV7-6 to TRBJ2-5, with 8 bases lining up with TRBD2. CDR3 length: 14 amino acids. The V gene end was trimmed by 2 bases and the J gene end by 4 bases; junction bases not matched to a gene: 3. CDR1 and CDR2 (germline): SGHVS, FNYEAQ. CDR3 in DNA: TGTGCCAGCAGCTTATTAGCGGGGTCAGAGACCCAGTACTTC. It codes for CASSLLAGSETQYF. Filled out from reference TRBV7-6 and TRBJ2-5, the complete variable domain reads GAGVSQSPRYKVTKRGQDVALRCDPISGHVSLYWYRQALGQGPEFLTYFNYEAQQDKSGLPNDRFSAERPEGSISTLTIQRTEQRDSAMYRCASSLLAGSETQYFGPGTRLLVL.